This T cell receptor beta chain is drawn from a study of tissue T cells after allogeneic stem cell transplantation. Some clones are missing from TCRdb's copy, which holds only in-frame ones; the method was immunoSEQ multiplex PCR. The top ten clones hold 6.5% to 9% of a sample with over 6,500 clones, around 43% of them seen once. General observations from the study: The study did not identify alloreactive or antigen-specific tissue TCRs, and some clones might be persisting host cells.

The CDR3 runs 16 residues. Germline V lookup: CDR1 FNHDT, CDR2 SITEND (reference sequence). The V gene end was trimmed by 5 bases and the J gene end by 4 bases; junction bases not matched to a gene: 10. Regarding time point: mouse harvest day 7 after allogeneic transplant. Each mouse received 10^7 T-cell-depleted marrow cells plus 10^6 splenic CD5+ T cells by tail vein. This clone showed up just a few times. The antigen remains unidentified. Any gene name here is a mouse gene name. The read ends 1 residue early relative to the CDR3; the germline J gene fills the gap. Sequenced: lymph node tissue. The sequence derives from a female BALB/c mouse given C57BL/6 T cells with graft-versus-host disease after an allogeneic hematopoietic cell transplant. V and J are TRBV19 and TRBJ2-1, with 9 bases lining up with TRBD1. The part of the CDR3 DNA that was read is TGTGCCAGCAGCCCGGGGACAGGGAGATTTTATGCTGAGCAGTTC. Encoded protein: CASSPGTGRFYAEQF. The full CDR3 is CASSPGTGRFYAEQFF.